One and the same sample provided the 4 T cell receptor beta chains below, sequenced in a study of CD8 T cells in ankylosing spondylitis. The antigens for these receptors are not known. Study conclusions and caveats: Ankylosing spondylitis blood seemed to carry a telltale TCR beta motif made of fewer than 10 highly homologous variants.

In TCRdb, the 5' RACE reads were re-called with MiXCR into one record per CDR3 protein. The profile shows about 800,000 distinct CDR3 sequences, about 11% of them singletons. Sequenced material: blood, either unsorted or a sorted T cell fraction (not recorded which). Source of these receptors: a male donor with ankylosing spondylitis.

This clonotype showed up just a few times. The V call is TRBV20-1, the J call TRBJ2-7; 10 nucleotides agree with TRBD2. V was clipped by 0 bases and J by 6 bases; unmatched bases: 5. There are 14 residues in the CDR3. Germline CDR1 is DFQATT and CDR2 is SNEGSKA (reference sequence). This chain's CDR3 is CSARDPSGGVEQYF. CDR3 nucleotides: TGCAGTGCTAGAGATCCCAGCGGGGGGGTCGAGCAGTACTTC.

This clonotype has a count of ten or more. J is TRBJ2-3 and V is TRBV5-1, with D perhaps TRBD1 or TRBD2 (5 bases each). The CDR3 is 14 amino acids. Trimming left V 2 bases short and J 1 base short, with 8 bases between. Germline values: CDR1 SGHRS, CDR2 YFSETQ. The CDR3 sequence is CASSFMGGTDTQYF. CDR3 bases: TGCGCCAGCAGCTTTATGGGGGGCACAGATACGCAGTATTTT.

This sequence joins TRBV7-9 and TRBJ1-6; D ambiguous. The CDR3 has 16 residues. Germline lookup yields CDR1 SEHNR and CDR2 FQNEAQ (reference sequence). V dropped 5 bases and J dropped 0 bases, with 11 bases sitting between them. The CDR3 spells CASSIQPSSYNSPLHF. The CDR3 DNA follows: TGTGCCAGCAGCATTCAACCCAGCTCCTATAATTCACCCCTCCACTTT.

The rearrangement uses TRBV5-1 and TRBJ2-5; 12 bases agree with TRBD2. This CDR3 comprises 14 residues. After removal of 5 bases from V and 5 bases from J, the junction contained 4 bases not matched to a gene. Germline V lookup: CDR1 SGHRS, CDR2 YFSETQ. The CDR3 bases are TGCGCCAGCAGTGATCTAGCGGGAGGGGAGACCCAGTACTTC. Its translation: CASSDLAGGETQYF.